This T cell receptor beta chain derives from a study of blood T cell repertoires in COVID-19 (TCRdb year 2020). About the investigation overall: Collaborator samples came from the United States, Italy and Spain and covered acute and convalescent phases of COVID-19. The prospective study material was composed of cDNA or gDNA derived from T cells, B-cell-depleted T cells, or PBMCs. Deeply sampled blood TCRbeta repertoires from subjects exposed to, actively infected with, or recovered from COVID-19 were included in the dataset. The repertoires were released in a freely available public database meant as a resource for research on the immune response to SARS-CoV-2. Samples came from the ongoing ImmuneRACE study (first 160 participants) plus 1,254 subjects from 6 global collaborators. Sample metadata almost always included a de-identified subject ID, COVID-19 status, age in years and sex. Where available, HLA class I and class II types were taken from metadata supplied by the sample provider and were not determined by assay-based typing. What the work shows at the level of the full study, not this receptor alone: Clinical and demographic metadata were provided uncurated, with the amount varying by source and participant.

TCRbeta CDR3 regions were amplified from genomic DNA using the immunoSEQ Assay, a bias-controlled multiplex PCR. In the authors' own workflow: Within the assay, amplification of reference gene primers was used to estimate how many nucleated cells each sample contained. To quantify the absolute abundance of each unique TCRbeta CDR3 rearrangement, sequence reads were collapsed and filtered. For each sample, productive Simpson clonality was calculated as the square root of Simpson's diversity index across productive rearrangements. This is the immuneACCESS table as TCRdb keeps it, with only in-frame sequences that have V and J called. A part of the clones is gone; compared with another copy, unresolved V genes explain less than half, and the rest is unexplained. V and J calls and clone size are copied from that table; D and trimming were computed from the DNA. A total of fewer than 200,000 clones appear in this sample, around 72% of them only once. Jointly, the top ten make up about 3% of the sample.

Whole blood was collected in K2EDTA tubes by collaborating institutions according to the institutions' own protocols. Collaborator samples were shipped for TCRbeta analysis as frozen whole blood, isolated PBMCs, or DNA extracted from either sample type. Germline trimming: 4 bases from V, 3 bases from J; junction bases outside gene matches: 0. The CDR3 runs 11 amino acids, cysteine and phenylalanine included. The DNA shown is the 33-base CDR3, in frame from base 1. CDR1 and CDR2 are read off the germline V gene as SQVTM and ANQGSEA. As for this clone: No antigen is known for it. No base qualities exist here, and no much larger clone lies one base off it.

The chain couples TRBV29-1 to TRBJ2-7, and 7 junctional nucleotides match TRBD1. The sequenced sample was peripheral blood. The source is a woman of 80 years or more with acute or convalescent COVID-19. The CDR3 reads as follows: CSVGTGYEQYF. DNA sequence: TGCAGCGTTGGGACAGGCTACGAGCAGTACTTC.